This T cell receptor beta chain was found in a study of blood T cell repertoires in COVID-19. About the study: Researchers got acute and convalescent COVID-19 samples from the United States, Italy and Spain. PBMCs, B-cell-depleted T cells, or T cells provided the cDNA or gDNA that made up the material.

Germline V gene data show CDR1 as LGHNT and CDR2 as FRNRAP. This CDR3 region has 15 residues. V lost 4 bases, J lost 0 bases, and 12 bases lay in between. This clone was detected once. Authors' processing steps: Estimation of nucleated cell counts relied on the amplification of reference gene primers. Assay used: immunoSEQ multiplex PCR; TCRdb lists only in-frame clones, some missing. V, J and clone size are those of that table, while D and trimming were read from the DNA. The data contain around 300,000 clones, almost 85% of them singletons. This TCR was recovered from a human donor in a cohort sampled during active COVID-19. V is TRBV12-5 and J is TRBJ1-1; D uncertain. The sequenced material came from peripheral blood. For the CDR3, the DNA is TGTGCTAGTGGTTCGGGTAGGTCGTTGAACACTGAAGCTTTCTTT. Translation gives CASGSGRSLNTEAFF.